The clone carrying this T cell receptor (beta chain) was counted a single time. Its specificity is unknown. One end of the junction varies from germline; a read error may be responsible. Each 20-30 mg portion of unsorted bulk tissue served as the source for co-extraction of RNA and DNA. All patients had surgically resected primary liver carcinoma. Per tumor, sampling covered five separate regions. Germline CDR1 and CDR2: SQVTM and ANQGSEA. CDR3 length: 19 residues. This sample is part of a study of tumor-infiltrating lymphocytes in primary liver carcinoma. As for the study in general: With diameters of roughly 4 to 11 cm, tumors were stage T1-T3 N0M0. Study-wide findings and caveats: Appearing in all five tumor regions was true of only about 7.5-24% of top clones.

cDNA specific to TCR beta was made from about 550 ng of total RNA, with a constant-region primer employed for priming. Employing slightly modified ARM-PCR, three nested multiplex PCR rounds were run, and these gave rise to the TCR beta libraries. PCR rounds one and two used TRBV1-TRBV30 forward primers with a C-beta reverse primer for about 11 cycles each. TCRdb independently ran MiXCR on the multiplex PCR reads; one entry per CDR3 protein. The table includes roughly 80,000 distinct CDR3 sequences, over 60% detected once. Input material: liver tumor tissue from sampling region 1. Specified subset: tumor region T1, superior pole. This receptor was obtained from a man aged 40-49 years with primary liver carcinoma and hepatitis B virus infection. The V gene is TRBV29-1, the J gene TRBJ2-4, with 8 bases that match TRBD2. Here the CDR3 DNA reads TGCAGCGTTATGGGGTTCAGCGGGAGAGCGGGGCTAGCAAAAAACAATCAGTACTTC. It is translated as CSVMGFSGRAGLAKNNQYF.